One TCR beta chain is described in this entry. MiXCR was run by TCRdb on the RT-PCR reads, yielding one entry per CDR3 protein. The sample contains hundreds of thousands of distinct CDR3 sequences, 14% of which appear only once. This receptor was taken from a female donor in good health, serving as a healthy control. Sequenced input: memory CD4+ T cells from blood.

Here the CDR3 DNA reads TGCAGTGCTAGAGATGAAATAGCGGGAGGCCGGGGGAAGACCCAGTACTTC. Its translation is CSARDEIAGGRGKTQYF. This chain links TRBV20-1 with TRBJ2-5, with 10 bases lining up with TRBD2. CDR3 length: 17 residues. The germline gives CDR1 DFQATT, CDR2 SNEGSKA (reference sequence). J gave up 6 bases and V 0 bases, and 13 bases lay outside the gene matches.